This T cell receptor beta chain stems from a study of T cells in Graves' hyperthyroidism and ophthalmopathy. Whole-study results and caveats: Blood also showed most of the thyroid clonotypes that were expanded above 0.001.

This clonotype was seen at least ten times. Antigen: not known. Amplification targeted TCR beta CDR3 regions from RNA transcripts. First-round RT-PCR with HTBI primers amplified the TCR CDR3 region. MiXCR was run by TCRdb on the multiplex PCR reads, yielding one entry per CDR3 protein. The sample has about 600,000 distinct CDR3 sequences, 15% to 20% seen once. From 10 ml of fresh peripheral blood, PBMCs were isolated. V was cut by 2 bases and J by 1 base, with 15 bases left in between. Germline CDR1 is GTSNPN and CDR2 is SVGIG (reference sequence). The CDR3 runs to 16 residues. Sequenced input: blood. The chain has TRBV30 and TRBJ2-1, with D maybe TRBD1 (6 bases). The receptor's source is a woman aged 35 to 49 with Graves' ophthalmopathy. The CDR3 sequence: CAWSLKDSRSYNEQFF. The CDR3 DNA is TGTGCCTGGAGTCTTAAGGACAGCCGTTCCTACAATGAGCAGTTCTTC.